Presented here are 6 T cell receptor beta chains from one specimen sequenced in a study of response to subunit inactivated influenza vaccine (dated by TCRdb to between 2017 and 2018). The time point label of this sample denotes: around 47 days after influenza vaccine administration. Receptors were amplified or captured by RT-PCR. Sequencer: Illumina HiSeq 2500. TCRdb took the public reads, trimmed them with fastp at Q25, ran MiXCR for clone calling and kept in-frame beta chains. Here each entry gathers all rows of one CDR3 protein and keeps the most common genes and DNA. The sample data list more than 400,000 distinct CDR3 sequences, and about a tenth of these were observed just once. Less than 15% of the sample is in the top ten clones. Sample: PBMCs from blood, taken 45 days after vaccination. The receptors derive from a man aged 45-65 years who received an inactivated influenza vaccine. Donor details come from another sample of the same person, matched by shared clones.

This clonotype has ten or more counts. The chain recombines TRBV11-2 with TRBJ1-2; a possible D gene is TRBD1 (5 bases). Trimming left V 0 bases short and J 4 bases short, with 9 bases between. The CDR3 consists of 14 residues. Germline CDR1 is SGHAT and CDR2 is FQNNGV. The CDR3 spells CASSLDPGTYGYTF. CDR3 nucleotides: TGTGCCAGCAGCTTAGATCCCGGGACCTATGGCTACACCTTC.

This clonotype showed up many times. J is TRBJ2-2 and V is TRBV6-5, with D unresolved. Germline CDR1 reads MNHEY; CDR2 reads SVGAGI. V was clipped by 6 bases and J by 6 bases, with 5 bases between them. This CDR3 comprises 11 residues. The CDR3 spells CASRTPGELFF. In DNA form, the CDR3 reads TGTGCCAGCAGGACGCCCGGGGAGCTGTTTTTT.

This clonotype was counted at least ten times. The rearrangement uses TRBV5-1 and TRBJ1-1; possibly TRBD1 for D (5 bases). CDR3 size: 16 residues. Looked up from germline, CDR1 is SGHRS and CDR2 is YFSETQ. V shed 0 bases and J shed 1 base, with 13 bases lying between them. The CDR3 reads CASSLEPSDRNTEAFF. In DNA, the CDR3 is TGCGCCAGCAGCTTGGAGCCTTCAGACAGGAACACTGAAGCTTTCTTT. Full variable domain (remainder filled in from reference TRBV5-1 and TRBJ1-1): KAGVTQTPRYLIKTRGQQVTLSCSPISGHRSVSWYQQTPGQGLQFLFEYFSETQRNKGNFPGRFSGRQFSNSRSEMNVSTLELGDSALYLCASSLEPSDRNTEAFFGQGTRLTVV.

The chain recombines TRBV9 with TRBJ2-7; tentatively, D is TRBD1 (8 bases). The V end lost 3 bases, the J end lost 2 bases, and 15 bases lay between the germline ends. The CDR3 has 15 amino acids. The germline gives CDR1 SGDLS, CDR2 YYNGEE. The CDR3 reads CASSERDRMTYEQYF. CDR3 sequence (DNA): TGTGCCAGCAGCGAGCGGGACAGGATGACCTACGAGCAGTACTTC.

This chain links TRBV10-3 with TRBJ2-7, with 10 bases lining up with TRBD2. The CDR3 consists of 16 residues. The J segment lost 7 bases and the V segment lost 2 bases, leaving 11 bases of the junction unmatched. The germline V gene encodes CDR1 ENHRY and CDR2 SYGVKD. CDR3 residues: CAISELVSGGNREQYF. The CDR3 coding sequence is TGTGCCATCAGTGAGCTTGTTAGCGGGGGGAATCGAGAGCAGTACTTC.

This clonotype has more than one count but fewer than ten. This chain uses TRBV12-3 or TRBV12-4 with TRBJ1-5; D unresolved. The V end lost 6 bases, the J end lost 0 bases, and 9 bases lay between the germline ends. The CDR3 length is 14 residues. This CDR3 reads CASSPPNSNQPQHF. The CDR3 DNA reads TGTGCCAGCAGCCCCCCGAATAGCAATCAGCCCCAGCATTTT.